One sample yielded the 4 T cell receptor beta chains listed below, sequenced in a study of T cells in localized non-small cell lung cancer (TCRdb year 2020). Library preparation employed the immunoSEQ multiplex PCR assay. Imported from immuneACCESS, the table was reduced by TCRdb to in-frame sequences with V and J called. These copies leave out some clones; in studies compared against another copy, an unresolved V gene accounts for under half, and the cause of the remainder is not known. The sample has 25,000 to 35,000 clones on record, 89% of them singletons. Approximately 10% of the sample lies in the top ten. The sample here was peripheral blood, taken before any cancer treatment. These receptors all stem from a woman between 35 and 70 years old with stage I lung adenocarcinoma.

The rearrangement uses TRBV18 and TRBJ1-2; 8 nucleotides align to TRBD1. CDR3 size: 14 residues. After removal of 9 bases from V and 4 bases from J, the junction contained 10 bases not matched to a gene. Germline CDR1 is KGHSH and CDR2 is LQKENI. The CDR3 region has the DNA TGTGCCAGTGACGCCGGGACAGGCATCTATGGCTACACCTTC. Its protein is CASDAGTGIYGYTF.

The CDR3 reads CASSLGREGYEQYF. CDR3 nucleotide sequence: TGTGCCAGCAGTTTGGGGCGGGAGGGCTACGAGCAGTACTTC. This rearrangement joins TRBV27 to TRBJ2-7; 9 bases are a match to TRBD2. Trimming took 3 bases from V and 3 from J; bases not matched to a gene: 3. The CDR3 length is 14 residues. Germline V gene data show CDR1 as MNHEY and CDR2 as SMNVEV (reference sequence).

The V call is TRBV30, the J call TRBJ1-4, with D hard to call. Germline assignment: CDR1 GTSNPN and CDR2 SVGIG (reference sequence). This CDR3 is built from 19 residues. The V end was cut by 4 bases, the J end by 1 base, with 25 bases between. The chain's CDR3 is CAWTPLDTKRALTNEKLFF. The DNA for the CDR3 is TGTGCCTGGACCCCGCTAGACACAAAAAGGGCACTAACTAATGAAAAACTGTTTTTT.

This chain connects TRBV2 to TRBJ2-1; the match to TRBD2 covers 7 bases. This CDR3 comprises 17 residues. J was trimmed by 6 bases and V by 3 bases; bases with no gene match: 14. Per the germline V gene, CDR1 is SNHLY and CDR2 is FYNNEI. CDR3 in amino acids: CASSDSVLPSGLNEQFF. CDR3 bases: TGTGCCAGCAGTGACTCGGTTTTGCCTAGCGGCCTCAATGAGCAGTTCTTC.